This T cell receptor beta chain was documented in a study of T cells in Graves' hyperthyroidism and ophthalmopathy. TCR beta CDR3 regions were amplified from RNA. A set of HTBI primers served as the primers for a first-round RT-PCR of the TCR CDR3. MiXCR was run by TCRdb on the multiplex PCR reads, yielding one entry per CDR3 protein. The sample consists of around 600,000 distinct CDR3 sequences, less than 20% of them appearing once. This clonotype was counted once. The specimen sequenced was blood. The TCR sequence derives from a woman in her twenties or thirties with Graves' hyperthyroidism.

CDR3 loop: CASSPPGVAETLHF. CDR3 DNA sequence: TGTGCCAGCAGCCCCCCGGGTGTGGCAGAGACCCTCCACTTT. The V gene is TRBV28, the J gene TRBJ1-6; D unresolved. V gave up 6 bases and J gave up 14 bases, with 20 bases separating them. This CDR3 comprises 14 residues. From germline, CDR1 is MDHEN and CDR2 SYDVKM.